This passage covers 21 T cell receptor beta chains from one sample sequenced in a study of beta chain features in type 1 diabetes (dated by TCRdb to 2017 to 2018). The method behind the library was the immunoSEQ multiplex PCR assay. The entire isolated RNA was reverse transcribed using the High Capacity cDNA Reverse Transcription Kit, and thus expressed TCRB transcripts were sequenced. TCRdb took this table from immuneACCESS and kept in-frame rearrangements with V and J called. Such tables lack part of the clones; where checked against another copy, unresolved V genes explain under half of the gap, and the rest is unexplained. The sample table lists 400,000 to 500,000 clones, approximately 15% of them with a count of one. The top ten constitute roughly 0.04% of the sample. Sequencing was performed on naive CD4+ T cells from blood. What the cell subset or site label conveys for this sample: true naive CD4+ T cells. All receptors derive from a man younger than 40 in good health.

This clone appeared a few times. The gene calls are TRBV7-6 and TRBJ2-5; 9 bases are a match to TRBD2. The CDR3 covers 18 residues. V lost 0 bases to trimming and J lost 5 bases; unmatched junction nucleotides: 13. Germline lookup yields CDR1 SGHVS and CDR2 FNYEAQ. For the CDR3, the DNA is TGTGCCAGCAGCTTAGCGCTAGCGGGGATCGGGTCCCACGAGACCCAGTACTTC. Protein sequence: CASSLALAGIGSHETQYF.

This chain connects TRBV5-1 to TRBJ2-1, with 9 nucleotides matching TRBD2. The junction had 10 bases not matched to a gene; V was cut back by 4 bases and J by 8 bases. The V gene's germline CDR1 is SGHRS and CDR2 YFSETQ. The CDR3 is made up of 15 amino acids. The CDR3 region is CASSPGGLAVHEQFF. Here the CDR3 DNA reads TGCGCCAGCAGCCCGGGGGGACTAGCCGTCCATGAGCAGTTCTTC.

This clone came up a few times. The CDR3 sequence: CASSLFQGNTEAFF. The CDR3, as DNA: TGTGCCAGCAGTTTGTTTCAGGGGAACACTGAAGCTTTCTTT. The V call is TRBV28, the J call TRBJ1-1; D possibly corresponds to TRBD1 (5 bases). The CDR3 extends over 14 amino acids. Trimming took off 3 bases at V and 1 base at J, with 9 bases between the two ends. Germline loops: CDR1 MDHEN, CDR2 SYDVKM.

Notes on this clone: A junction end diverges from the germline sequence, so it may reflect a read error. V gene TRBV7-6 combines with J gene TRBJ1-2; D is undetermined. The germline V gene has CDR1 SGHVS and CDR2 FNYEAQ. This CDR3 comprises 13 residues. This CDR3 reads CASTLGAGYGYTF. The CDR3 DNA reads TGTGCCAGCACCTTAGGAGCAGGCTATGGCTACACCTTC.

This clone was detected a few times. The chain joins TRBV4-2 to TRBJ2-3; maybe TRBD2 (5 bases). The CDR3 is made up of 21 amino acids. Trimming removed 0 bases from V and 0 bases from J, with 25 bases in between. Germline V gene sequence: CDR1 LGHNA, CDR2 YNFKEQ. CDR3 loop: CASSQDSPVRAGPFSTDTQYF. In DNA form, the CDR3 reads TGTGCCAGCAGCCAAGATTCCCCGGTTCGGGCGGGCCCATTTAGCACAGATACGCAGTATTTT.

This clone was recorded a few times. V is TRBV28 and J is TRBJ2-2; D not resolved. Trimming shortened V by 3 bases and J by 2 bases, and 4 bases separated the two germline ends. Germline V gene sequence: CDR1 MDHEN, CDR2 SYDVKM. The CDR3 sequence is 13 residues long. CDR3 sequence: CASSFLNTGELFF. CDR3 nucleotide sequence: TGTGCCAGCAGTTTCCTAAACACCGGGGAGCTGTTTTTT.

The V and J genes are TRBV7-8 and TRBJ2-3, with 7 bases matching TRBD2. The germline CDR1 and CDR2 sequences are SGHVS and FQNEAQ. V dropped 5 bases and J dropped 0; count of bases not matched to a gene: 5. The CDR3 loop spans 15 amino acids. Here the CDR3 reads CASSKPAGSTDTQYF. As DNA, the CDR3 is TGTGCCAGCAGCAAACCAGCGGGGAGCACAGATACGCAGTATTTT.

The rearrangement joins TRBV5-1 to TRBJ1-1, with no clear D. The CDR3 consists of 15 residues. Germline V gene lookup returns CDR1 SGHRS and CDR2 YFSETQ. V was trimmed by 0 bases and J by 3 bases, leaving 12 bases between them. CDR3 nucleotides: TGCGCCAGCAGCTTGGAGTGGGCTGTGGACACTGAAGCTTTCTTT. Translated: CASSLEWAVDTEAFF. Filled out from reference TRBV5-1 and TRBJ1-1, the complete variable domain reads KAGVTQTPRYLIKTRGQQVTLSCSPISGHRSVSWYQQTPGQGLQFLFEYFSETQRNKGNFPGRFSGRQFSNSRSEMNVSTLELGDSALYLCASSLEWAVDTEAFFGQGTRLTVV.

This chain links TRBV7-2 with TRBJ2-3, with a tentative D call TRBD2 (6 bases). The CDR3 length is 13 residues. From germline, CDR1 is SGHTA and CDR2 FQGNSA. V was clipped by 5 bases and J by 5 bases, with 11 bases between them. CDR3 DNA: TGTGCCAGCAGCCCCCAGGGAGGAGATACGCAGTATTTT. The encoded protein is CASSPQGGDTQYF.

This clone was recorded a few times. V usage is TRBV5-1 and J usage is TRBJ2-7; a possible D gene is TRBD1 (6 bases). CDR3 size: 16 residues. Trimming shortened V by 0 bases and J by 0 bases, and 13 bases separated the two germline ends. Looked up from germline, CDR1 is SGHRS and CDR2 is YFSETQ. CDR3 in DNA: TGCGCCAGCAGCTTGGCCGCCACAGGGATCTCCTACGAGCAGTACTTC. This sequence encodes CASSLAATGISYEQYF.

This clone showed up just a few times. This rearrangement joins TRBV5-1 to TRBJ2-4, with D perhaps matching TRBD1 (5 bases). The germline gives CDR1 SGHRS, CDR2 YFSETQ. The CDR3 extends over 14 amino acids. V was shortened by 0 bases and J by 8 bases, with 12 bases between the two germline ends. The CDR3 protein is CASSLGRQGDIQYF. CDR3 DNA sequence: TGCGCCAGCAGCTTGGGGCGGCAGGGTGACATTCAGTACTTC. Full variable domain (remainder filled in from reference TRBV5-1 and TRBJ2-4): KAGVTQTPRYLIKTRGQQVTLSCSPISGHRSVSWYQQTPGQGLQFLFEYFSETQRNKGNFPGRFSGRQFSNSRSEMNVSTLELGDSALYLCASSLGRQGDIQYFGAGTRLSVL.

This clone has only a few counts. The chain joins TRBV9 to TRBJ2-7; TRBD2 matches at 14 bases. The germline V gene encodes CDR1 SGDLS and CDR2 YYNGEE. This CDR3 has 16 amino acids. V shed 4 bases and J 5 bases; nucleotides not matched to a gene: 8. The CDR3 region has the DNA TGTGCCAGCAGCATGGGACTAGCGGGGGCCGTCCACGAGCAGTACTTC. This codes for CASSMGLAGAVHEQYF.

J is TRBJ1-3 and V is TRBV9; unclear D gene. The germline V gene encodes CDR1 SGDLS and CDR2 YYNGEE. The CDR3 contains 16 residues. Trimming left V 1 base short and J 3 bases short, with 14 bases between. CDR3 in DNA: TGTGCCAGCAGCGTATCTACTACGAACCATGGAAACACCATATATTTT. Translated: CASSVSTTNHGNTIYF.

The chain combines TRBV27 with TRBJ2-7; 7 nucleotides align to TRBD1. Germline values: CDR1 MNHEY, CDR2 SMNVEV (reference sequence). The CDR3 consists of 16 residues. The V and J ends lost 0 bases and 3 bases, in that order; junction bases with no gene match: 8. The CDR3 nucleotides are TGTGCCAGCAGTTTATCGGGGACAGTTGGGAACTACGAGCAGTACTTC. This translates into CASSLSGTVGNYEQYF.

This clone has just a few counts. This rearrangement joins TRBV7-9 to TRBJ2-3; the D gene is possibly TRBD1 (6 bases). The ends were cut back, 2 bases at V and 6 bases at J, with 15 bases in the middle. This CDR3 is 15 amino acids long. Looked up from germline, CDR1 is SEHNR and CDR2 is FQNEAQ (reference sequence). The CDR3 coding sequence is TGTGCCAGCAGCTTAAATACAGGGATAAGGGATACGCAGTATTTT. Residues: CASSLNTGIRDTQYF.

V gene TRBV7-2 combines with J gene TRBJ1-1; 7 nucleotides agree with TRBD1. Germline assignment: CDR1 SGHTA and CDR2 FQGNSA. The length of the CDR3 is 14 residues. Trimming took 6 bases from V and 7 from J; bases not matched to a gene: 11. CDR3 residues: CASRNAGGGNEAFF. The DNA of the CDR3 is TGTGCCAGCAGGAACGCAGGGGGAGGCAATGAAGCTTTCTTT.

This sequence joins TRBV14 and TRBJ2-1; 8 bases line up with TRBD1. The CDR3 is made up of 14 amino acids. The ends lost 4 bases at V and 8 bases at J; junction bases unmatched: 7. Germline lookup yields CDR1 SGHDN and CDR2 FVKESK. The CDR3 DNA reads TGTGCCAGCAGCCGGGCAGGGGGCAAGTATGAGCAGTTCTTC. It codes for CASSRAGGKYEQFF.

This clone was found a few times. The chain is built from TRBV30 and TRBJ2-5, with no clear D. The germline V gene encodes CDR1 GTSNPN and CDR2 SVGIG (reference sequence). The CDR3 covers 13 residues. Trimming pared 0 bases from V and 5 bases from J, leaving 10 bases between. The CDR3 here is CAWSVSSLETQYF. The CDR3 DNA follows: TGTGCCTGGAGTGTAAGTAGCTTGGAGACCCAGTACTTC.

In this sample, this clone turned up a few times. The chain combines TRBV29-1 with TRBJ2-2; D perhaps matches TRBD1 (6 bases). Between the trimmed V and J ends, which lost 8 bases and 4 bases, there was a span of 11 bases. CDR1 and CDR2 from the germline V gene are SQVTM and ANQGSEA. The CDR3 totals 12 residues. For the CDR3, the DNA is TGCAGCTTAGGGGGTCCCACCGGGGAGCTGTTTTTT. Its protein product is CSLGGPTGELFF.

This clone was detected ten times or more. The chain uses TRBV30 and TRBJ2-4; 7 nucleotides align to TRBD1. This CDR3 has 17 residues. V shed 1 base, J shed 1 base, and the junction held 10 bases outside the gene matches. The germline CDR1 and CDR2 sequences are GTSNPN and SVGIG (reference sequence). Here the CDR3 DNA reads TGTGCCTGGAGTGCCCAGTGGACAGGCCCTGCCAAAAACATTCAGTACTTC. It translates to CAWSAQWTGPAKNIQYF.

The gene calls are TRBV7-9 and TRBJ2-7; D remains ambiguous. Germline values: CDR1 SEHNR, CDR2 FQNEAQ (reference sequence). CDR3 length: 9 amino acids. As DNA, the CDR3 is TGTGCCAGCAGCTTATCGGTGGTCGTC. Protein sequence: CASSLSVVV.